What follows is one T cell receptor (beta chain) and its context. One end of the junction is discordant with germline, which a read error may explain. This entry belongs to a study of blood T cells in healthy people across ages. CDR1 and CDR2 from the germline V gene are SGHAT and FQNNGV. This CDR3 has 20 amino acids. With a J-beta primer mix and a sample-barcoded 5' primer, a second PCR ran about 6 to 11 cycles. TCRdb reprocessed the 5' RACE reads via MiXCR and lists one record per CDR3 protein. The profile shows roughly 500,000 distinct CDR3 sequences, about 25% of them singletons. This sample also belongs to another study, concerning T cells of mothers and their children. From that second work: The TCR beta CDR3 read count exceeded 10 million for each mother and was around 3.1 million for each child. It was observed that no persistent microchimeric T cell clones could be detected.

The clonotype originates from a boy aged 5-17 years in good health. The specimen sequenced was blood. The chain is built from TRBV11-2 and TRBJ2-3; 15 nucleotides agree with TRBD2. The DNA of the CDR3 is TGCGCCAGCAGCTTCCGGACTAGCGGGGGGGCCCGGGGAAGGACAGATACGCAGTATTTT. This sequence encodes CASSFRTSGGARGRTDTQYF.